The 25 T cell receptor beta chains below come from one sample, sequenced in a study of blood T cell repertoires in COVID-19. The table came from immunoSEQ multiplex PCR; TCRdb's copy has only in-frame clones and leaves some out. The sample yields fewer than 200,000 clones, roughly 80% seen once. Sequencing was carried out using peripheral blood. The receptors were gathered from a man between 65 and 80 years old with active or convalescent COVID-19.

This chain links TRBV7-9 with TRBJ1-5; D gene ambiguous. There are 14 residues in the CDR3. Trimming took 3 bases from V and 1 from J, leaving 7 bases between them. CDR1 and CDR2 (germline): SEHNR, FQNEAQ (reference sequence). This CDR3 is CASSFSLSNQPQHF. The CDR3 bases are TGTGCCAGCAGCTTCTCTCTCAGCAATCAGCCCCAGCATTTT.

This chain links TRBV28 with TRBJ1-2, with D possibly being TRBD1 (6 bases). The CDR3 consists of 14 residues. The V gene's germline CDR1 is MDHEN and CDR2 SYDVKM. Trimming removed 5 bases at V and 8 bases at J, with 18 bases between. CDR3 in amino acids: CASSTSTGAKGYTF. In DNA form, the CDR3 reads TGTGCCAGCAGTACCTCGACAGGAGCGAAGGGCTACACCTTC.

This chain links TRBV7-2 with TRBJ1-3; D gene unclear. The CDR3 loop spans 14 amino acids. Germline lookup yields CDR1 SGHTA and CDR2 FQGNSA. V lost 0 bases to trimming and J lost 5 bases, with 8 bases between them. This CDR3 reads CASSLASRRNTIYF. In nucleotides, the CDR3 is TGTGCCAGCAGCTTAGCTAGCAGAAGAAACACCATATATTTT.

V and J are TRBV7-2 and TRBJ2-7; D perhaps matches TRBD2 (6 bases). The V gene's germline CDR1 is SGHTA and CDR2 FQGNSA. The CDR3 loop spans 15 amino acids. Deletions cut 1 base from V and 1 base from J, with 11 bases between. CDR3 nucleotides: TGTGCCAGCAGCTTAGGGTGGGGGGTTTCCTACGAGCAGTACTTC. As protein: CASSLGWGVSYEQYF.

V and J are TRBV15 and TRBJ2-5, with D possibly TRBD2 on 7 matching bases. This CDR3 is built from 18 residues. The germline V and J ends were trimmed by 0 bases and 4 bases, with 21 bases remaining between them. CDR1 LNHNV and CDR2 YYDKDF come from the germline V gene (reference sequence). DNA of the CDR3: TGTGCCACCAGCAGAGAGGGGGGGGCACCGCTTCGCCCAGAGACCCAGTACTTC. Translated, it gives CATSREGGAPLRPETQYF.

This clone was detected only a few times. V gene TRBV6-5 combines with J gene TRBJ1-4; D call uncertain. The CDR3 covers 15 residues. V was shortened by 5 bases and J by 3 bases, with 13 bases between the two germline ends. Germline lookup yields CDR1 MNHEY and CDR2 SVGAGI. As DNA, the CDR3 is TGTGCCAGCAGTCTTACGCGGTACTCTAATGAAAAACTGTTTTTT. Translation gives CASSLTRYSNEKLFF.

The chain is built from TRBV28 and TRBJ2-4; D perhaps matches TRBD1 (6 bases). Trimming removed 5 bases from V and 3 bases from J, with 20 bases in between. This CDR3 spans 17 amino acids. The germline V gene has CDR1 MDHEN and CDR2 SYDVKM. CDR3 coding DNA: TGTGCCAGCAGTCACAGCTCCGCCGGGACAAGCAAAAACATTCAGTACTTC. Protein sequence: CASSHSSAGTSKNIQYF.

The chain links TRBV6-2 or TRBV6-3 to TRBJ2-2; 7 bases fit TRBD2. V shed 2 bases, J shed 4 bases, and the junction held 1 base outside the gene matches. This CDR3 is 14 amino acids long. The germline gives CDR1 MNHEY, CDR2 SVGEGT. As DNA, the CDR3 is TGTGCCAGCAGTTACCCGGGAGGCACCGGGGAGCTGTTTTTT. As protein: CASSYPGGTGELFF.

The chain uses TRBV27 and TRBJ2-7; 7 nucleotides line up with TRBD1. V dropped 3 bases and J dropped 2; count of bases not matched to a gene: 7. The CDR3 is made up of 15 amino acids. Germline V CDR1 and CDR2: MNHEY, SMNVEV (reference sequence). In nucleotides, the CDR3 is TGTGCCAGCAGTTTCTCCCCCGGGACAGCCTACGAGCAGTACTTC. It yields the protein CASSFSPGTAYEQYF.

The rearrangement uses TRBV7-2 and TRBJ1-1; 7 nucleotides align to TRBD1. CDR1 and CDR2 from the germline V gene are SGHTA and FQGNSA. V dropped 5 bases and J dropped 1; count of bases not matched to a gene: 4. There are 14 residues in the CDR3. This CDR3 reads CASSTDRPNTEAFF. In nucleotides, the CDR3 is TGTGCCAGCAGCACGGACAGGCCGAACACTGAAGCTTTCTTT.

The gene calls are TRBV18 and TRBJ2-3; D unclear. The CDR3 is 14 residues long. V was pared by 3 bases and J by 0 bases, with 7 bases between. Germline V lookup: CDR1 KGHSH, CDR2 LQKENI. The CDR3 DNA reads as TGTGCCAGCTCACCCCTAGTGAGCACAGATACGCAGTATTTT. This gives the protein CASSPLVSTDTQYF.

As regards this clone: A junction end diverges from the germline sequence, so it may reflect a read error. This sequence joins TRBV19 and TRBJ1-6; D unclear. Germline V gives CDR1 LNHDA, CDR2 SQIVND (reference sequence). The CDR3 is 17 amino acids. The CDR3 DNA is TGTGCCAGTAGTATGGTGGCTGGGAGCTCCTATAATTCACTCCTCCACTTT. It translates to CASSMVAGSSYNSLLHF.

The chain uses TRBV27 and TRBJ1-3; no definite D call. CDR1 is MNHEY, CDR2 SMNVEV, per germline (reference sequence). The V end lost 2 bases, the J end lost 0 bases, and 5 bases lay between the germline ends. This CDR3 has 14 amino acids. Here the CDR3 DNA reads TGTGCCAGCAGTTTACGGAGCTCTGGAAACACCATATATTTT. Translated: CASSLRSSGNTIYF.

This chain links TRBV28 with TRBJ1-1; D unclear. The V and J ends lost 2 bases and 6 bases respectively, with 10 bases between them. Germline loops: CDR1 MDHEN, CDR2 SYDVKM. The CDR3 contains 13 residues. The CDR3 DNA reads TGTGCCAGCAGTTTAGTGCAGGTTCCTGAAGCTTTCTTT. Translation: CASSLVQVPEAFF.

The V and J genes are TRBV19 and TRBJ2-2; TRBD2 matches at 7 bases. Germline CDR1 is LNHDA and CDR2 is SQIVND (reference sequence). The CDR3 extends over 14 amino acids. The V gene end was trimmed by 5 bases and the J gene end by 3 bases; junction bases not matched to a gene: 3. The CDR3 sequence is CASSRTSYTGELFF. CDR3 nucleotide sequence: TGTGCCAGTAGTCGGACTAGTTACACCGGGGAGCTGTTTTTT.

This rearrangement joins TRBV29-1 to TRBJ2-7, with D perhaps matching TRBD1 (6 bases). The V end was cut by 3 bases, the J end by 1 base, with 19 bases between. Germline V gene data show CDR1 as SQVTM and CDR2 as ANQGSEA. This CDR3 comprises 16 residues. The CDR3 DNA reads TGCAGCGTTGAGGCTCCCTCAGGGGCCTGGTCCTACGAGCAGTACTTC. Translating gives CSVEAPSGAWSYEQYF.

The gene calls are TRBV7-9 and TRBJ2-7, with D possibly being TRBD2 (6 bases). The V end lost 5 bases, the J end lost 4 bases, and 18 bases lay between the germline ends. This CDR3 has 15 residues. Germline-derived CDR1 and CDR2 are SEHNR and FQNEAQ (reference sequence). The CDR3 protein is CASSPPGGSSYEQYF. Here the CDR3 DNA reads TGTGCCAGCAGCCCCCCCGGGGGTTCGAGTTACGAGCAGTACTTC.

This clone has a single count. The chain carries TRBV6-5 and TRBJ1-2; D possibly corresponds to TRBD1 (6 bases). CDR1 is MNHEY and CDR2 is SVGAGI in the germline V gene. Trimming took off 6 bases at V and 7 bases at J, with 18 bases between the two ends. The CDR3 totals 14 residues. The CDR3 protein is CASRVPGTRGGYTF. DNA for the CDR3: TGTGCCAGCAGGGTACCGGGGACCAGGGGTGGCTACACCTTC.

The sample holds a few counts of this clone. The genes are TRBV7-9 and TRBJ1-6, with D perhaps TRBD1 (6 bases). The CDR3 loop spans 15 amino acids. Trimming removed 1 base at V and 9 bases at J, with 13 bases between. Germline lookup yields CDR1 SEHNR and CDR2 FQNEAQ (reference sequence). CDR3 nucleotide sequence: TGTGCCAGCAGCTTAGGGGGATCCAGGGGTTCACCCCTCCACTTT. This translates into CASSLGGSRGSPLHF.

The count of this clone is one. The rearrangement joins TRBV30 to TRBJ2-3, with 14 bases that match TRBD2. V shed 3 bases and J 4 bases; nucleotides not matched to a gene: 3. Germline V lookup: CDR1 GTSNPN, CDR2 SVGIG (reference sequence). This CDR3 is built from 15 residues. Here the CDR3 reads CAWSLGLAGADTQYF. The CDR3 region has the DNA TGTGCCTGGAGCCTGGGACTAGCGGGAGCAGATACGCAGTATTTT. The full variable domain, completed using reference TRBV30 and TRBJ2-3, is SQTIHQWPATLVQPVGSPLSLECTVEGTSNPNLYWYRQAAGRGLQLLFYSVGIGQISSEVPQNLSASRPQDRQFILSSKKLLLSDSGFYLCAWSLGLAGADTQYFGPGTRLTVL.

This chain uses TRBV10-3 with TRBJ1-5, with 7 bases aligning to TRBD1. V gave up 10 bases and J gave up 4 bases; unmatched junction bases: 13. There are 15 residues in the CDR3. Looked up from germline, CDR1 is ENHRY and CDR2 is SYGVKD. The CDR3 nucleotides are TGTGCCACCACCTCGGAGACAGGGTTAAATCAGCCCCAGCATTTT. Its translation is CATTSETGLNQPQHF.

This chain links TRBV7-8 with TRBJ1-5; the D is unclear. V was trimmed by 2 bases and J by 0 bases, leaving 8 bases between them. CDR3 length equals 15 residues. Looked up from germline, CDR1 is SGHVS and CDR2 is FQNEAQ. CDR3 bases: TGTGCCAGCAGCTTATACGGGGATAGCAATCAGCCCCAGCATTTT. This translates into CASSLYGDSNQPQHF.

The CDR3 spells CASSYPGYEQYF. CDR3 nucleotides: TGTGCCAGCAGTTACCCGGGCTACGAGCAGTACTTC. The gene calls are TRBV6-5 and TRBJ2-7; no clear D gene. The germline gives CDR1 MNHEY, CDR2 SVGAGI. This CDR3 is 12 amino acids long. V lost 2 bases to trimming and J lost 3 bases, with 5 bases between them.

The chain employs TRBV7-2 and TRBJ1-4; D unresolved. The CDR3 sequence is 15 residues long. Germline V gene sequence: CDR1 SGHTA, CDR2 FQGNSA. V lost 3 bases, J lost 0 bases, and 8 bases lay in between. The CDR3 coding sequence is TGTGCCAGCAGCTTGGGAGGGACAACTAATGAAAAACTGTTTTTT. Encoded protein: CASSLGGTTNEKLFF.

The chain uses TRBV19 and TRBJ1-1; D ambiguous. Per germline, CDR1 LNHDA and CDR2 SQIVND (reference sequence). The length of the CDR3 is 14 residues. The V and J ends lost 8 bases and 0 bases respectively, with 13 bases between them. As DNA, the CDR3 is TGTGCCAGTTCCAAGGAGGCAGTGAACACTGAAGCTTTCTTT. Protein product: CASSKEAVNTEAFF.